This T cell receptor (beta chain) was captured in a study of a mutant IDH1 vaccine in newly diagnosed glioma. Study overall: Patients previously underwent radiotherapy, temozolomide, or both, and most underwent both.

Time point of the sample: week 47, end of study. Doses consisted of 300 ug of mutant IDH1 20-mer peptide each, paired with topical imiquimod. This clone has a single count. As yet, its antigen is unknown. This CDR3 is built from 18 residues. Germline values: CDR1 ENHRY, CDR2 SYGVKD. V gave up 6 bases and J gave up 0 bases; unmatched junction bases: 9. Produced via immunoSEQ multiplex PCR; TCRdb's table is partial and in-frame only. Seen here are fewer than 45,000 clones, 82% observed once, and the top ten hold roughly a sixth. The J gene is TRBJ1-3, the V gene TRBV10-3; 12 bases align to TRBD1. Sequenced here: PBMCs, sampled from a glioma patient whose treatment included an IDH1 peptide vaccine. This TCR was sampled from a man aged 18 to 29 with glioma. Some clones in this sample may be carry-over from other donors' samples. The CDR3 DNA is TGTGCCATCAGGCCGGGACAGGGGGCCCAGAGCTCTGGAAACACCATATATTTT. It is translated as CAIRPGQGAQSSGNTIYF.